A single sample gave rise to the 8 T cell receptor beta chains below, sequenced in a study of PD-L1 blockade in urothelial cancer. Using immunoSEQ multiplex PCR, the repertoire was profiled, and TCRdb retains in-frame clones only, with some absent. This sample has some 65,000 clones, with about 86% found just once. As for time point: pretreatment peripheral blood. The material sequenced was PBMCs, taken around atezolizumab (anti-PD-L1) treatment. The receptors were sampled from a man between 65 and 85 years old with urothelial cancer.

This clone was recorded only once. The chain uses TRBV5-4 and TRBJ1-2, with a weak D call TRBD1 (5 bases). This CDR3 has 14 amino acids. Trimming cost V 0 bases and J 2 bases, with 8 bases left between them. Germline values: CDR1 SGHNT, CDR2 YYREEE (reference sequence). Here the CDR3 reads CASSLGAGNYGYTF. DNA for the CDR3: TGTGCCAGCAGCTTGGGAGCAGGGAACTATGGCTACACCTTC. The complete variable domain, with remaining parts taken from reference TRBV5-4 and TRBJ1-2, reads ETGVTQSPTHLIKTRGQQVTLRCSSQSGHNTVSWYQQALGQGPQFIFQYYREEENGRGNFPPRFSGLQFPNYSSELNVNALELDDSALYLCASSLGAGNYGYTFGSGTRLTVV.

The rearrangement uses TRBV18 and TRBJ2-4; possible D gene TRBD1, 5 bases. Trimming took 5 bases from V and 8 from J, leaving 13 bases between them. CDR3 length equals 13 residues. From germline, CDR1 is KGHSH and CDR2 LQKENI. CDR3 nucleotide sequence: TGTGCCAGCTCATTAGGGGCGGCGGACATTCAGTACTTC. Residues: CASSLGAADIQYF.

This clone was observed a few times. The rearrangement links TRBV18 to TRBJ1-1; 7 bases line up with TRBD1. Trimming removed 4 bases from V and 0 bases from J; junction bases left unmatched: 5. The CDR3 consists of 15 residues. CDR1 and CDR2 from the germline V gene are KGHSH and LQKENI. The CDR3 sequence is CASSLETGLNTEAFF. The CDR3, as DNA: TGTGCCAGCTCACTGGAGACAGGGTTGAACACTGAAGCTTTCTTT.

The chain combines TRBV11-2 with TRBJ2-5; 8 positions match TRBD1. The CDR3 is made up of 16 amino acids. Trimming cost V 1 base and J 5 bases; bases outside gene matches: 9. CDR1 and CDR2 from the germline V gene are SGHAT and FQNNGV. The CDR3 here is CASSLGSPGGFETQYF. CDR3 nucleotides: TGTGCCAGCAGCTTAGGGTCCCCAGGGGGCTTTGAGACCCAGTACTTC.

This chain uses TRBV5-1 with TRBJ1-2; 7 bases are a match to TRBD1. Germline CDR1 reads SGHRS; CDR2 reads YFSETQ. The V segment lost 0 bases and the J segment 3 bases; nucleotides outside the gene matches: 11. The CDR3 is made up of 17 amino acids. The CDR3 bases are TGCGCCAGCAGCTTGGGGCTCCAGGGACAGCTCTACTATGGCTACACCTTC. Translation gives CASSLGLQGQLYYGYTF.

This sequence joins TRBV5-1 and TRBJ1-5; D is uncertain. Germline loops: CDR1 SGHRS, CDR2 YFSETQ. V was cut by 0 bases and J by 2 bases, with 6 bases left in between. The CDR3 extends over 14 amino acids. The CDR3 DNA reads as TGCGCCAGCAGCTTGGACGGGGGCAATCAGCCCCAGCATTTT. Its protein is CASSLDGGNQPQHF.

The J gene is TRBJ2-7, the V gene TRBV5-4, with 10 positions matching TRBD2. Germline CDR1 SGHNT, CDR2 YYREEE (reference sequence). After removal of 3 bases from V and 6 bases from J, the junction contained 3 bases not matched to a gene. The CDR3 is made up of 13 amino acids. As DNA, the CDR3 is TGTGCCAGCAGCTCGGGACTAGCGCGCGAGCAGTACTTC. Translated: CASSSGLAREQYF. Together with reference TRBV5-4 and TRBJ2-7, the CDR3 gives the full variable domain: ETGVTQSPTHLIKTRGQQVTLRCSSQSGHNTVSWYQQALGQGPQFIFQYYREEENGRGNFPPRFSGLQFPNYSSELNVNALELDDSALYLCASSSGLAREQYFGPGTRLTVT.

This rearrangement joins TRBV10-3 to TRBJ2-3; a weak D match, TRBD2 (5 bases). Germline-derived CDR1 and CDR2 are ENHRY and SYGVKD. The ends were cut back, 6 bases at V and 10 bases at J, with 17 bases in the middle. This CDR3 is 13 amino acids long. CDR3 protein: CAISPAGESAQYF. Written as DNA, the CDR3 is TGTGCCATCAGCCCCGCCGGGGAGTCAGCGCAGTATTTT.